These 21 T cell receptor beta chains were sequenced from one sample in a study of cytomegalovirus exposure and HLA in healthy donors. The PCR employed 60 Vbeta primers together with 13 Jbeta primers. Data came from immunoSEQ multiplex PCR; TCRdb stores just in-frame clones and leaves some out. The sample lists around 130,000 clones; about 80% were seen once. Sequenced input: PBMCs. The source is a woman between 40 and 55 years old in good health and CMV-seronegative.

The chain is built from TRBV2 and TRBJ2-3, with a weak D call TRBD2 (6 bases). The CDR3 spans 13 residues. Germline assignment: CDR1 SNHLY and CDR2 FYNNEI. Trimming pared 8 bases from V and 10 bases from J, leaving 19 bases between. This chain's CDR3 is CASSVSGLGAQYF. CDR3 DNA sequence: TGTGCCAGCTCAGTTAGCGGACTCGGGGCGCAGTATTTT.

The rearrangement links TRBV7-9 to TRBJ1-5; D call uncertain. Per the germline V gene, CDR1 is SEHNR and CDR2 is FQNEAQ (reference sequence). The CDR3 extends over 13 amino acids. The germline V and J ends were trimmed by 6 bases and 7 bases, with 13 bases remaining between them. CDR3 DNA: TGTGCCAGCAGTGGAGTGAGTGGACAGCCCCAGCATTTT. Amino acid sequence: CASSGVSGQPQHF.

CDR3 amino acids: CATSGGQGGNTIYF. The CDR3 DNA sequence: TGTGCCACCTCCGGAGGGCAAGGTGGAAACACCATATATTTT. The chain has TRBV2 and TRBJ1-3, with D hard to call. In germline, CDR1 is SNHLY, CDR2 FYNNEI. V lost 10 bases, J lost 3 bases, and 16 bases lay in between. CDR3 length: 14 residues.

The gene calls are TRBV5-1 and TRBJ2-3, with TRBD1 matching 9 bases. The CDR3 has 18 amino acids. V shed 4 bases and J 0 bases; nucleotides not matched to a gene: 12. The germline V gene encodes CDR1 SGHRS and CDR2 YFSETQ. CDR3 DNA: TGCGCCAGCAGCCAGCGGGGACAGGGTGCCTTTAGCACAGATACGCAGTATTTT. It yields the protein CASSQRGQGAFSTDTQYF.

This chain links TRBV6-5 with TRBJ1-2, with D perhaps matching TRBD1 (6 bases). The germline gives CDR1 MNHEY, CDR2 SVGAGI. V was cut by 5 bases and J by 2 bases, with 12 bases left in between. The CDR3 extends over 14 amino acids. The CDR3 sequence is CASSETGRNYGYTF. The DNA for the CDR3 is TGTGCCAGCAGTGAGACAGGCCGCAACTATGGCTACACCTTC.

The chain joins TRBV11-1 to TRBJ2-5; tentative D call: TRBD2 (5 bases). Germline CDR1 and CDR2: SGHAT and FQDESV (reference sequence). The CDR3 is made up of 15 amino acids. V was pared by 4 bases and J by 3 bases, with 15 bases between. The CDR3 DNA reads TGTGCCAGCAGCTCCGTAACTAGTTTGGAAGAGACCCAGTACTTC. It encodes CASSSVTSLEETQYF.

This sequence joins TRBV29-1 and TRBJ1-5, with 8 positions matching TRBD1. This CDR3 is built from 14 residues. Germline loops: CDR1 SQVTM, CDR2 ANQGSEA. V was clipped by 3 bases and J by 6 bases; unmatched bases: 7. CDR3 sequence: CSVEIQGAAQPQHF. The DNA for the CDR3 is TGCAGCGTTGAGATTCAGGGGGCTGCTCAGCCCCAGCATTTT.

This rearrangement joins TRBV10-1 to TRBJ1-6; D call uncertain. The V gene lost 8 bases and the J gene lost 0 bases, with 14 bases spanning the gap. CDR3 length: 16 residues. CDR1 is WNHNN, CDR2 SYGVQD, per germline (reference sequence). This CDR3 is CASPYIDSSYNSPLHF. CDR3 sequence (DNA): TGCGCCAGCCCCTATATTGATAGCTCCTATAATTCACCCCTCCACTTT.

This clone is a singleton in its sample. The V call is TRBV7-2, the J call TRBJ1-2, with TRBD1 as a possible D gene (6 bases). This CDR3 has 13 amino acids. Germline V gene data show CDR1 as SGHTA and CDR2 as FQGNSA. V lost 5 bases, J lost 4 bases, and 11 bases lay in between. The DNA for the CDR3 is TGTGCCAGCAGCCCAGGGGCAGTCTATGGCTACACCTTC. Protein sequence: CASSPGAVYGYTF. The entire variable domain, with the rest obtained from reference TRBV7-2 and TRBJ1-2, is as follows: GAGVSQSPSNKVTEKGKDVELRCDPISGHTALYWYRQSLGQGLEFLIYFQGNSAPDKSGLPSDRFSAERTGGSVSTLTIQRTQQEDSAVYLCASSPGAVYGYTFGSGTRLTVV.

This chain uses TRBV4-3 with TRBJ2-1; 13 positions match TRBD2. The V gene's germline CDR1 is LGHNA and CDR2 YSLEER. The CDR3 loop spans 16 amino acids. Germline trimming cut 4 bases from V and 3 bases from J; bases unmatched to any gene: 3. The CDR3, as DNA: TGCGCCAGCAGCCCACTAGCGGGGGGGGACTACAATGAGCAGTTCTTC. This codes for CASSPLAGGDYNEQFF.

V and J are TRBV15 and TRBJ2-3; no definite D call. This CDR3 contains 12 residues. Trimming shortened V by 6 bases and J by 6 bases, and 10 bases separated the two germline ends. Germline lookup yields CDR1 LNHNV and CDR2 YYDKDF (reference sequence). As DNA, the CDR3 is TGTGCCACCAGTCCAGGATGGGATACGCAGTATTTT. Amino acids: CATSPGWDTQYF.

This chain uses TRBV28 with TRBJ2-5; 10 nucleotides agree with TRBD2. After removal of 4 bases from V and 5 bases from J, the junction contained 10 bases not matched to a gene. Germline values: CDR1 MDHEN, CDR2 SYDVKM. This CDR3 has 16 residues. This CDR3 reads CASSSQASGRRETQYF. DNA for the CDR3: TGTGCCAGCAGTTCCCAGGCTAGCGGGAGACGGGAGACCCAGTACTTC.

J is TRBJ2-7 and V is TRBV27; D is unclear. V was trimmed by 6 bases and J by 1 base, leaving 13 bases between them. Germline V lookup: CDR1 MNHEY, CDR2 SMNVEV (reference sequence). The CDR3 is 14 residues long. CDR3 sequence: CASSATVQSYEQYF. Written as DNA, the CDR3 is TGTGCCAGCAGCGCTACGGTTCAATCCTACGAGCAGTACTTC.

The rearrangement uses TRBV5-1 and TRBJ2-2, with 7 nucleotides matching TRBD1. Germline V lookup: CDR1 SGHRS, CDR2 YFSETQ. V was clipped by 2 bases and J by 3 bases; unmatched bases: 10. The CDR3 loop spans 17 amino acids. CDR3 residues: CASSLDRGGADTGELFF. CDR3 sequence (DNA): TGCGCCAGCAGCTTAGACAGAGGGGGCGCGGACACCGGGGAGCTGTTTTTT.

V and J are TRBV5-1 and TRBJ2-3, with TRBD2 matching over 13 bases. Germline V gives CDR1 SGHRS, CDR2 YFSETQ. The J segment lost 1 base and the V segment lost 4 bases, leaving 6 bases of the junction unmatched. The length of the CDR3 is 17 residues. CDR3 loop: CASSQRTSGGGTDTQYF. CDR3 DNA: TGCGCCAGCAGCCAGAGGACTAGCGGGGGCGGCACAGATACGCAGTATTTT.

This rearrangement joins TRBV18 to TRBJ1-2, with TRBD1 matching over 7 bases. V shed 3 bases, J shed 0 bases, and the junction held 7 bases outside the gene matches. The CDR3 sequence is 16 residues long. Germline V gene sequence: CDR1 KGHSH, CDR2 LQKENI. The CDR3 DNA follows: TGTGCCAGCTCACCCTTACAGGGGAAAGCTAACTATGGCTACACCTTC. Protein sequence: CASSPLQGKANYGYTF.

The rearrangement uses TRBV5-4 and TRBJ2-3; possible D gene TRBD1, 5 bases. The germline V and J ends were trimmed by 2 bases and 4 bases, with 14 bases remaining between them. This CDR3 spans 15 amino acids. CDR1 and CDR2 (germline): SGHNT, YYREEE (reference sequence). The CDR3 nucleotides are TGTGCCAGCAGCTTAAGTCGGTCAGGGCCAGATACGCAGTATTTT. Protein sequence: CASSLSRSGPDTQYF.

This chain connects TRBV27 to TRBJ2-3, with D possibly matching TRBD2 (6 bases). The germline V gene has CDR1 MNHEY and CDR2 SMNVEV (reference sequence). The V and J ends lost 6 bases and 4 bases respectively, with 20 bases between them. There are 16 residues in the CDR3. The CDR3 DNA sequence: TGTGCCAGCAGCCCCCGTCCGAGGAGGGCACCAGATACGCAGTATTTT. Residues: CASSPRPRRAPDTQYF.

This sequence joins TRBV28 and TRBJ2-7; TRBD2 agrees at 10 bases. With V trimmed by 5 bases and J by 3 bases, 4 bases remained unmatched. CDR1 is MDHEN, CDR2 SYDVKM, per germline. The CDR3 is made up of 14 amino acids. The CDR3 region is CASSRGLAIYEQYF. The CDR3 DNA sequence: TGTGCCAGCAGTCGGGGACTAGCGATCTACGAGCAGTACTTC.

This chain uses TRBV5-1 with TRBJ1-4, with 7 bases lining up with TRBD1. The CDR3 contains 15 residues. V trimming: 0 bases; J trimming: 5 bases; junction bases outside the gene matches: 4. CDR1 and CDR2 (germline): SGHRS, YFSETQ. The DNA for the CDR3 is TGCGCCAGCAGCTTGGGCAGGGGGGAGAATGAAAAACTGTTTTTT. Its protein product is CASSLGRGENEKLFF.

The chain has TRBV4-1 and TRBJ1-6, with D possibly matching TRBD1 (5 bases). The CDR3 sequence is 15 residues long. Trimming took 1 base from V and 9 from J, leaving 13 bases between them. The germline CDR1 and CDR2 sequences are MGHRA and YSYEKL. The CDR3 region has the DNA TGCGCCAGCAGCCAAGTTTGGGCGGGGGGTTCACCCCTCCACTTT. It codes for CASSQVWAGGSPLHF.